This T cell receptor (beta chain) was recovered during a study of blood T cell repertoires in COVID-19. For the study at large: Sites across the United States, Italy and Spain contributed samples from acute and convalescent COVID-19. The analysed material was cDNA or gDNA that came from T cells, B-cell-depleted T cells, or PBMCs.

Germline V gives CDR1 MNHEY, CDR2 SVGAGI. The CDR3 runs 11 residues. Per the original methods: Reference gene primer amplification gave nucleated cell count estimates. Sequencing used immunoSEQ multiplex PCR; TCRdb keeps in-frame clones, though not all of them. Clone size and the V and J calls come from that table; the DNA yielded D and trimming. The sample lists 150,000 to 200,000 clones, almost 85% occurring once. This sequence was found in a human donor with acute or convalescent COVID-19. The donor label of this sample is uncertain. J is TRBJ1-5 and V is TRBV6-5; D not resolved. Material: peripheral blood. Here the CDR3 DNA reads TGTGGATGCGGAATCAATCAGCCCCAGCATTTT. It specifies CGCGINQPQHF.